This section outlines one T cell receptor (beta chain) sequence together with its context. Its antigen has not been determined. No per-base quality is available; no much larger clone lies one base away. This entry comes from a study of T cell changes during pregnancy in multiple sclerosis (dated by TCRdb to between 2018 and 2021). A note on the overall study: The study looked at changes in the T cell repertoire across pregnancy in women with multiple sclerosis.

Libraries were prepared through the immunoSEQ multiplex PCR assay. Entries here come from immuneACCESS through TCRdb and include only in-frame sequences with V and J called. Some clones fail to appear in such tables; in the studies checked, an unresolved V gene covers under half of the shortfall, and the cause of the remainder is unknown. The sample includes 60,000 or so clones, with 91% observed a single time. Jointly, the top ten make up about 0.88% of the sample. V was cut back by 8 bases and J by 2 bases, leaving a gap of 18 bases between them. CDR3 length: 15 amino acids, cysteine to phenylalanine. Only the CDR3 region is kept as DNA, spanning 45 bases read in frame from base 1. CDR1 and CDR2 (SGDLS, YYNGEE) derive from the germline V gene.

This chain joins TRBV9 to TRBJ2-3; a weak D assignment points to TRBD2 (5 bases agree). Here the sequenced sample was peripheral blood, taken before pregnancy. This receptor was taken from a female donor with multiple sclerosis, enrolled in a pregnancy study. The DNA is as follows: TGTGCCAGTACCCTCGAGGGAGCGTTCACAGATACGCAGTATTTT. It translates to CASTLEGAFTDTQYF.